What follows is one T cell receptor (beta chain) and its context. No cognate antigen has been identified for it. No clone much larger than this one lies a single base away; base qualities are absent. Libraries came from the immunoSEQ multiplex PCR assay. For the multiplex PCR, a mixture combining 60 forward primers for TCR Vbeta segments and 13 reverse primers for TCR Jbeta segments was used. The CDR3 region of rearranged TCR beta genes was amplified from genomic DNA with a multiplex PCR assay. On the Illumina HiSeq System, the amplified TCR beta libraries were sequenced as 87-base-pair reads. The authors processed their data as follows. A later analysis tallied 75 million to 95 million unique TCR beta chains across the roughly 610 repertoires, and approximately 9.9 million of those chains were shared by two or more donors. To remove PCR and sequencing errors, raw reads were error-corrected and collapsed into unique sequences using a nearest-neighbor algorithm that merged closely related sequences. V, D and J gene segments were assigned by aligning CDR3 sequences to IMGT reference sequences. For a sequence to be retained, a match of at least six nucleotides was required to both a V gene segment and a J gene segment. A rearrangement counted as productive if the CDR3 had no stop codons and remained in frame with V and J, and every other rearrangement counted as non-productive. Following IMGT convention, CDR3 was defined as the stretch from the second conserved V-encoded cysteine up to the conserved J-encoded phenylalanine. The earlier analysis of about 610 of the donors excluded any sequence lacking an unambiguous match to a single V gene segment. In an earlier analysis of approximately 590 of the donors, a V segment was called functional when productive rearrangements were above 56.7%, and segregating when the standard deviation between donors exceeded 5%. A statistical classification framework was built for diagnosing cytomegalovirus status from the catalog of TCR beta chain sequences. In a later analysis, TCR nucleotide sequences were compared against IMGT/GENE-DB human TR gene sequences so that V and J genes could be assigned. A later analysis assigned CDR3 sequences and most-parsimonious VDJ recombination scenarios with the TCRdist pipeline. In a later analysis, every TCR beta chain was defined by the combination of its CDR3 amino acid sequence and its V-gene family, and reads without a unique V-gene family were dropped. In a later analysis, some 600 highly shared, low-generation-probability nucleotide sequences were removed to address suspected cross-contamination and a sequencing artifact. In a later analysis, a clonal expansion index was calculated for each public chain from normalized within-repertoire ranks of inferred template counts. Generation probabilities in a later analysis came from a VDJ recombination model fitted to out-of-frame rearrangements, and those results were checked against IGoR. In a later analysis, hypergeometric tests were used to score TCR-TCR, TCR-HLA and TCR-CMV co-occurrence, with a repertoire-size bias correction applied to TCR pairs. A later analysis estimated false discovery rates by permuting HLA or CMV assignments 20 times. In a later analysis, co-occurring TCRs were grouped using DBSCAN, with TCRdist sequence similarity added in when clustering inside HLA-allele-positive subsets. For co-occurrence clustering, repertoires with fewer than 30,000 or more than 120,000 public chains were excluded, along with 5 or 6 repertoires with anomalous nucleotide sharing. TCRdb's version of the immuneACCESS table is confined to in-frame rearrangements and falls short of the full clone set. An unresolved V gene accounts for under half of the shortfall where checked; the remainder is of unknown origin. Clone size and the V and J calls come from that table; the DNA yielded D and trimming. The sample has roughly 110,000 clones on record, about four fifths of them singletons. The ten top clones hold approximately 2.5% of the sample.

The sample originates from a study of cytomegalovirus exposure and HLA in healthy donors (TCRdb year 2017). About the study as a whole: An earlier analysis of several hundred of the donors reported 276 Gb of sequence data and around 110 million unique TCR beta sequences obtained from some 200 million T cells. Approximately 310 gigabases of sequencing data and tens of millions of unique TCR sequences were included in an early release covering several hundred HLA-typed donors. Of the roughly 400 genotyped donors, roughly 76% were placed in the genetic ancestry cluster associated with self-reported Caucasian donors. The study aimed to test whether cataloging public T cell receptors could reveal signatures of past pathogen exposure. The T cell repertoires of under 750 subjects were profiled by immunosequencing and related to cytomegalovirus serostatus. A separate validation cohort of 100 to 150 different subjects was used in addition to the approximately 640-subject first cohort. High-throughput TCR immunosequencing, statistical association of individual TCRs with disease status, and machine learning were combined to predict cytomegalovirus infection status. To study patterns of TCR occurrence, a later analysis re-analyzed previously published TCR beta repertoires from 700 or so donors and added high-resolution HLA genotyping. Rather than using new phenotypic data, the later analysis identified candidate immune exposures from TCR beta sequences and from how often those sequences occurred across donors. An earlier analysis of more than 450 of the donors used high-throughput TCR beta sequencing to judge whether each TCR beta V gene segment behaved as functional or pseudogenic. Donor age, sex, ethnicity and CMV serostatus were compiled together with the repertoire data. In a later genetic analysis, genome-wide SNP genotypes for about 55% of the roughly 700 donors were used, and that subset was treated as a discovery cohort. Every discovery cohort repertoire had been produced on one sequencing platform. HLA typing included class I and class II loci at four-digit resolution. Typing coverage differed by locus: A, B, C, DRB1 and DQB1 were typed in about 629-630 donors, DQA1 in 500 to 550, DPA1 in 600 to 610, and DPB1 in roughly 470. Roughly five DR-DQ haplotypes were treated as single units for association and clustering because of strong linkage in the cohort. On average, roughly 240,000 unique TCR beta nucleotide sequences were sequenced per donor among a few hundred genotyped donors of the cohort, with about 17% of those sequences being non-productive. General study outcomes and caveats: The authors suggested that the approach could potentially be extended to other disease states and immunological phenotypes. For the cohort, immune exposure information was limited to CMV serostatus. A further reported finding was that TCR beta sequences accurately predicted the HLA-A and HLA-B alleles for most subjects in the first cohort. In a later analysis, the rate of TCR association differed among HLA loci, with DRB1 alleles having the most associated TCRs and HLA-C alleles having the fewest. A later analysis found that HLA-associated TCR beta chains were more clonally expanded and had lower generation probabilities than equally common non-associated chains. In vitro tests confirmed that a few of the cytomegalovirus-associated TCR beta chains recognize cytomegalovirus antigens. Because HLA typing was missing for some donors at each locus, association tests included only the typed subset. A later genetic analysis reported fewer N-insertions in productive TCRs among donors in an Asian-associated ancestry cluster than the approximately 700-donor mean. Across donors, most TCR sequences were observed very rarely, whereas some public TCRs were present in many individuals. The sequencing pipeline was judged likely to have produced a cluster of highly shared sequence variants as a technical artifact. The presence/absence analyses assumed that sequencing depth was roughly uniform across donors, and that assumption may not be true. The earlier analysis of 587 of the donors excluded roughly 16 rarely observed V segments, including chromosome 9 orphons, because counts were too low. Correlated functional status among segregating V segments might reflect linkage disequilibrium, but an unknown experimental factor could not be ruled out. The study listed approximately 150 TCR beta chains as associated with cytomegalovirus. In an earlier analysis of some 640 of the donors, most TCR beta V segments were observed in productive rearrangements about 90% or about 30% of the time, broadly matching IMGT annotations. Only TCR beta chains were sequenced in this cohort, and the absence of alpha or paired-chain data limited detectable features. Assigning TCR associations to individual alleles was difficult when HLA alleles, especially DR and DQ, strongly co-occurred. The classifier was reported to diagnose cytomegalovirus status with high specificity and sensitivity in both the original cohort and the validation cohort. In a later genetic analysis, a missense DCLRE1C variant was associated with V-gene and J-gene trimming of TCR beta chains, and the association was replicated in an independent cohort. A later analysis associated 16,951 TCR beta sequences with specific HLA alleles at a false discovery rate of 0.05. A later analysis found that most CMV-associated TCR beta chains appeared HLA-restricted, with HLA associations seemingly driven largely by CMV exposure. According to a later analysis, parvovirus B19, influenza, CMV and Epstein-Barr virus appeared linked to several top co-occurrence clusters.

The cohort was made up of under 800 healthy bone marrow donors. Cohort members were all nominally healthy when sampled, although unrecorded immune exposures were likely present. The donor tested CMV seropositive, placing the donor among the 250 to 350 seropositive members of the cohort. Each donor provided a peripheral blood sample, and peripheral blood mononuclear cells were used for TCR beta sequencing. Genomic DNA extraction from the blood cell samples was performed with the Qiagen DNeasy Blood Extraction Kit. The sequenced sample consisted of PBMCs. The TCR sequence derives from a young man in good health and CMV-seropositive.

For the CDR3, the sequence is CASSLGTVLNTEAFF. Here is the DNA: TGTGCCAGCAGCTTAGGTACTGTTTTGAACACTGAAGCTTTCTTT. In this chain, TRBV11-2 is recombined with TRBJ1-1, with an unclear D gene assignment. The germline V gene specifies SGHAT as CDR1 and FQNNGV as CDR2. V is reduced by 1 base and J by 0 bases, leaving a spacing of 9 bases between them. The CDR3 starts with the cysteine, ends with the phenylalanine, and has 15 residues. Left in the record is the CDR3 DNA by itself, 45 bases read in frame from the first base.